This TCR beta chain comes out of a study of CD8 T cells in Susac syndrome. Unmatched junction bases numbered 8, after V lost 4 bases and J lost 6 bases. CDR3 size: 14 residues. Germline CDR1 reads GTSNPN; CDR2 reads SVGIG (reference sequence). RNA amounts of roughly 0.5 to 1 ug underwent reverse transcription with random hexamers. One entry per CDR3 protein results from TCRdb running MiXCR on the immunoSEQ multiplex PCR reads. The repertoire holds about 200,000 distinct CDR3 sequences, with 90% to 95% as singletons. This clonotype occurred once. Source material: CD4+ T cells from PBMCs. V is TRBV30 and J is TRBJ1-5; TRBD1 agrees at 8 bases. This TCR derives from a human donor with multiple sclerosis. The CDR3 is CAWNGQGGGQPQHF. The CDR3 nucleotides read TGTGCCTGGAACGGACAGGGCGGCGGTCAGCCCCAGCATTTT.